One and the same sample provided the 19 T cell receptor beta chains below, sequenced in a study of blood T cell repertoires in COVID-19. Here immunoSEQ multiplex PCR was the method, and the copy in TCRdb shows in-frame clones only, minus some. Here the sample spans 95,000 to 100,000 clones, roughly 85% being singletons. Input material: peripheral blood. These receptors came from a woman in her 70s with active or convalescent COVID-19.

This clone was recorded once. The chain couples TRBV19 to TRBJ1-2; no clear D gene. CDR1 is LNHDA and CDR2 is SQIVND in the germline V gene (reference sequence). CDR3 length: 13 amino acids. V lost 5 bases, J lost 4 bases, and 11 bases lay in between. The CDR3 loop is CASSVGPSYGYTF. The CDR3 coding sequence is TGTGCCAGTAGTGTTGGGCCATCCTATGGCTACACCTTC. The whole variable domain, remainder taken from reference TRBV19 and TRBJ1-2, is DGGITQSPKYLFRKEGQNVTLSCEQNLNHDAMYWYRQDPGQGLRLIYYSQIVNDFQKGDIAEGYSVSREKKESFPLTVTSAQKNPTAFYLCASSVGPSYGYTFGSGTRLTVV.

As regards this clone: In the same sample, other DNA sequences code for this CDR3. CDR3 protein: CASRSGLAGVTDTQYF. CDR3 DNA: TGTGCCAGCAGGTCGGGACTAGCGGGGGTCACAGATACGCAGTATTTT. The gene calls are TRBV28 and TRBJ2-3; TRBD2 matches 14 bases. The trim removed 6 bases at V and 2 bases at J, leaving 4 bases unmatched. The CDR3 consists of 16 residues. CDR1 and CDR2 (germline): MDHEN, SYDVKM. The full variable domain, completed using reference TRBV28 and TRBJ2-3, is DVKVTQSSRYLVKRTGEKVFLECVQDMDHENMFWYRQDPGLGLRLIYFSYDVKMKEKGDIPEGYSVSREKKERFSLILESASTNQTSMYLCASRSGLAGVTDTQYFGPGTRLTVL.

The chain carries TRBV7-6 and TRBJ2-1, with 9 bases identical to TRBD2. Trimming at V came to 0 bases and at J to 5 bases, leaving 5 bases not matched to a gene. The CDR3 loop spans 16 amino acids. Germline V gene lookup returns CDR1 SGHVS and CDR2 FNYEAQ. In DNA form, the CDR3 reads TGTGCCAGCAGCTTAGCGAAATCTAGCGGGAACAATGAGCAGTTCTTC. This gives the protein CASSLAKSSGNNEQFF.

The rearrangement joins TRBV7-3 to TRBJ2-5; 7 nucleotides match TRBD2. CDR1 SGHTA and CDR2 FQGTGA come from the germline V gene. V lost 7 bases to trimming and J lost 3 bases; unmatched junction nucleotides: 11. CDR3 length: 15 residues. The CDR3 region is CASKSPRGKKETQYF. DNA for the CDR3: TGTGCCAGCAAATCCCCGCGGGGGAAAAAAGAGACCCAGTACTTC.

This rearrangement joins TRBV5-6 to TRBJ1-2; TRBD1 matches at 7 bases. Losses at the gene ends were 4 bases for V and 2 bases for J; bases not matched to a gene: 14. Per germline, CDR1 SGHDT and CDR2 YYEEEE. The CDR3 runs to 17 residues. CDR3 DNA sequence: TGTGCCAGCAGCGACCCAAATCGACAGGGTCGAAACTATGGCTACACCTTC. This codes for CASSDPNRQGRNYGYTF.

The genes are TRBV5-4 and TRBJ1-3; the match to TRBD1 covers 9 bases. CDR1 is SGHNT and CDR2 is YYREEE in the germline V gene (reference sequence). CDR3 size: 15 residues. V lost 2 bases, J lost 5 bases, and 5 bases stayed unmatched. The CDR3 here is CASSFGTGNRNTIYF. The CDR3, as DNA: TGTGCCAGCAGCTTTGGGACAGGGAATAGAAACACCATATATTTT.

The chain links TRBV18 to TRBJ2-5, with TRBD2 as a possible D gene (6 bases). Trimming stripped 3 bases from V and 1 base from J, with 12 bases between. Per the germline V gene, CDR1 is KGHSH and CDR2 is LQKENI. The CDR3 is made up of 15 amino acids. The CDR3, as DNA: TGTGCCAGCTCACCGTACGGCGGGACCCAAGAGACCCAGTACTTC. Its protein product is CASSPYGGTQETQYF.

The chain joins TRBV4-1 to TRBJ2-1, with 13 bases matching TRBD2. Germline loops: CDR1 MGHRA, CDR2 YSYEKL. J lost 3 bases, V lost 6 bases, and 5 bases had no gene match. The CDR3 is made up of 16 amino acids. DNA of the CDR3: TGCGCCAGCAGAAACAGACTAGCGGGGGGCTACAATGAGCAGTTCTTC. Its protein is CASRNRLAGGYNEQFF.

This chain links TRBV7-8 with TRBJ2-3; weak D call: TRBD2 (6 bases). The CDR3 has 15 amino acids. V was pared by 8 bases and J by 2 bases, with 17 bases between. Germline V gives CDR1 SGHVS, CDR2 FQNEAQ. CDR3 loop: CASRRTLAFTDTQYF. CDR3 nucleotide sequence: TGTGCCAGCCGCCGGACCCTAGCGTTCACAGATACGCAGTATTTT.

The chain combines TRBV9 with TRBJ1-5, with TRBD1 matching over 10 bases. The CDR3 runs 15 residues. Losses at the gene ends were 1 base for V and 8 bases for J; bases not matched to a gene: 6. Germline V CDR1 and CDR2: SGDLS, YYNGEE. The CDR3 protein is CASSVRGDRGEPQHF. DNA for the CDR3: TGTGCCAGCAGCGTAAGAGGGGACAGGGGTGAGCCCCAGCATTTT.

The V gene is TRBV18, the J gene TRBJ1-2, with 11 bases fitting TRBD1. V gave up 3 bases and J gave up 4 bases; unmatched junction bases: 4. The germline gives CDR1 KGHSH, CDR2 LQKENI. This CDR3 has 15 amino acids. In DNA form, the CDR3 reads TGTGCCAGCTCACCCGGACAGGGGGCAGGCTATGGCTACACCTTC. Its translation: CASSPGQGAGYGYTF.

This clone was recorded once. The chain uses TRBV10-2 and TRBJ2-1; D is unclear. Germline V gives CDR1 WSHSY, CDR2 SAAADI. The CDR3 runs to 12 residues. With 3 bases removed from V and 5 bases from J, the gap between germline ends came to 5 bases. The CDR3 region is CASSEGDNEQFF. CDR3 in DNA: TGCGCCAGCAGTGAAGGAGACAATGAGCAGTTCTTC.

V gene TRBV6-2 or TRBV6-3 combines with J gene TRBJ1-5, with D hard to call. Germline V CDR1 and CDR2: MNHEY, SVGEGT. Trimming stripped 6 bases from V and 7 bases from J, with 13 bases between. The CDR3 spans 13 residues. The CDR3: CASSGLPRQPQHF. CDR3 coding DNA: TGTGCCAGCAGCGGACTCCCTCGGCAGCCCCAGCATTTT.

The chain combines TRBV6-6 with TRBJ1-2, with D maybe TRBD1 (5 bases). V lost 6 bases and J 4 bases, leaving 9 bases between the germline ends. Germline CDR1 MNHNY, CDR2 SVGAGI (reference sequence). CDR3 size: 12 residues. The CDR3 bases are TGTGCCAGCAGGGGGCAGGTCTATGGCTACACCTTC. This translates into CASRGQVYGYTF.

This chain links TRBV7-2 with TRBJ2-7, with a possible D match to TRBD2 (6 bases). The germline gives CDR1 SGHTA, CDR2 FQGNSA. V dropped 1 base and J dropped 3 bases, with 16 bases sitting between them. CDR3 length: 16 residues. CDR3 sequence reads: CASSLGVGDSGYEQYF. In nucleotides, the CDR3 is TGTGCCAGCAGCTTAGGGGTAGGGGACTCGGGCTACGAGCAGTACTTC.

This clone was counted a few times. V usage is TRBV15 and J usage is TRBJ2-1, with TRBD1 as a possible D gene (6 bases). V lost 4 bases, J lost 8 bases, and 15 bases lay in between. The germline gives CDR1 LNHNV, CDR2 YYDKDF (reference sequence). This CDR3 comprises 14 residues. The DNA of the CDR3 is TGTGCCACCAGCACCCCAAGAGGGGGTCATGAGCAGTTCTTC. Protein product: CATSTPRGGHEQFF. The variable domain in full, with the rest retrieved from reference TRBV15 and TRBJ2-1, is DAMVIQNPRYQVTQFGKPVTLSCSQTLNHNVMYWYQQKSSQAPKLLFHYYDKDFNNEADTPDNFQSRRPNTSFCFLDIRSPGLGDTAMYLCATSTPRGGHEQFFGPGTRLTVL.

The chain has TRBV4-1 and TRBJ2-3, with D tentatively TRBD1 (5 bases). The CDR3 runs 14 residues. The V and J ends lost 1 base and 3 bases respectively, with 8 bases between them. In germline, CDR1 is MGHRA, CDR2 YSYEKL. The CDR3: CASSQVGLTDTQYF. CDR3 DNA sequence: TGCGCCAGCAGCCAAGTGGGGCTGACAGATACGCAGTATTTT.

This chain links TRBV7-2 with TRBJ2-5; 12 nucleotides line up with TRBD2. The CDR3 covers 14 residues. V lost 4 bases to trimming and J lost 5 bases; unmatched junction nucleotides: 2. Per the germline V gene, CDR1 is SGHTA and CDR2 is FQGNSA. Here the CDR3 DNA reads TGTGCCAGCAGCTCGACTAGCGGGAGTGAGACCCAGTACTTC. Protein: CASSSTSGSETQYF.

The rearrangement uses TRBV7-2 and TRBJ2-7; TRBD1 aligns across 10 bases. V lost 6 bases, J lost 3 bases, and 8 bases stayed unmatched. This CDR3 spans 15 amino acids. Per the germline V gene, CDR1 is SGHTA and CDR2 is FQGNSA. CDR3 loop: CASSYTGTGDYEQYF. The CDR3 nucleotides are TGTGCCAGCAGTTATACCGGGACAGGGGACTACGAGCAGTACTTC.